This T cell receptor beta chain stems from a study of T cell changes during pregnancy in multiple sclerosis (dated by TCRdb to between 2018 and 2021). Context from the whole study: The study examined how the T cell repertoire changed over the course of pregnancy in women with multiple sclerosis.

The library was prepared using the immunoSEQ multiplex PCR assay. TCRdb carries this immuneACCESS record with in-frame sequences only. Its versions omit some clonotypes, under half of them owing to an unresolved V gene in the studies checked, with the rest unexplained. In this sample the table shows roughly 40,000 clones, approximately 90% of which occur a single time. The ten largest account for around 0.8% of the sample. A remark on this clone: The antigen this receptor binds is unknown. It has no much larger one-base neighbor in the sample; base qualities were not kept.

The TCR was taken from a female donor with multiple sclerosis, enrolled in a pregnancy study. The sequencing here drew on CD4+ T cells from peripheral blood mononuclear cells, taken before pregnancy.

Read as DNA, the sequence is TGTGCCAGCAGCGGACTATTAACAGGCCCGACTGGAAACACCATATATTTT. This codes for CASSGLLTGPTGNTIYF. The rearrangement combines TRBV7-9 with TRBJ1-3, with a tentative D gene TRBD1 over 5 matching bases. The trim is 5 bases for V and 2 bases for J, with a gap of 19 bases between the germline ends. The CDR3 holds 17 amino acids from the cysteine to the phenylalanine. Of the read, only the CDR3 DNA is kept; its 51 bases are in frame from base 1. The germline V gene (reference sequence) specifies SEHNR as CDR1 and FQNEAQ as CDR2. Outside the CDR3, residues come from the reference TRBV7-9 and TRBJ1-3 proteins, so the full variable domain is: DTGVSQNPRHKITKRGQNVTFRCDPISEHNRLYWYRQTLGQGPEFLTYFQNEAQLEKSRLLSDRFSAERPKGSFSTLEIQRTEQGDSAMYLCASSGLLTGPTGNTIYFGEGSWLTVV.